One sample yielded the 27 T cell receptor beta chains listed below, sequenced in a study of blood T cell repertoires in COVID-19. Assay: immunoSEQ multiplex PCR; the TCRdb copy retains only in-frame clones and omits some. The table includes about 210,000 clones, about 90% detected once. What was sequenced was peripheral blood. The receptor source for this set is a man younger than 30 with active or convalescent COVID-19.

This chain links TRBV7-6 with TRBJ2-7, with 12 bases that match TRBD2. The length of the CDR3 is 16 residues. CDR1 and CDR2 (germline): SGHVS, FNYEAQ. J was trimmed by 3 bases and V by 4 bases; bases with no gene match: 7. This CDR3 reads CASSSGPGLAGYEQYF. The CDR3 nucleotides are TGTGCCAGCAGCTCAGGACCGGGACTAGCGGGCTACGAGCAGTACTTC. The variable domain in full, completed from reference TRBV7-6 and TRBJ2-7, reads GAGVSQSPRYKVTKRGQDVALRCDPISGHVSLYWYRQALGQGPEFLTYFNYEAQQDKSGLPNDRFSAERPEGSISTLTIQRTEQRDSAMYRCASSSGPGLAGYEQYFGPGTRLTVT.

This clone was seen only once. The chain employs TRBV19 and TRBJ2-1; no definite D call. Per the germline V gene, CDR1 is LNHDA and CDR2 is SQIVND (reference sequence). Trimming cost V 3 bases and J 6 bases, with 6 bases left between them. CDR3 size: 12 residues. DNA of the CDR3: TGTGCCAGTAGTATCAGTGTCAATGAGCAGTTCTTC. Protein product: CASSISVNEQFF.

The chain has TRBV30 and TRBJ2-7, with 7 bases identical to TRBD2. V trimming: 0 bases; J trimming: 4 bases; junction bases outside the gene matches: 6. CDR1 is GTSNPN and CDR2 is SVGIG in the germline V gene (reference sequence). The CDR3 extends over 14 amino acids. For the CDR3, the DNA is TGTGCCTGGAGTGTAGGCGGGAGCGGATACGAGCAGTACTTC. As protein: CAWSVGGSGYEQYF. The full variable domain, in which reference TRBV30 and TRBJ2-7 provide the parts outside the CDR3, is SQTIHQWPATLVQPVGSPLSLECTVEGTSNPNLYWYRQAAGRGLQLLFYSVGIGQISSEVPQNLSASRPQDRQFILSSKKLLLSDSGFYLCAWSVGGSGYEQYFGPGTRLTVT.

This clone was recorded only once. This rearrangement joins TRBV6-5 to TRBJ1-2; 10 bases are a match to TRBD1. The trim removed 7 bases at V and 6 bases at J, leaving 8 bases unmatched. The germline V gene has CDR1 MNHEY and CDR2 SVGAGI. This CDR3 spans 14 amino acids. The CDR3 here is CASTWGQGSNGYTF. CDR3 DNA: TGTGCCAGCACCTGGGGACAGGGGAGTAATGGCTACACCTTC.

This clone was observed once. The chain recombines TRBV4-2 with TRBJ1-3; D is ambiguous. The CDR3 sequence is 15 residues long. V lost 0 bases to trimming and J lost 0 bases, with 6 bases between them. Germline-derived CDR1 and CDR2 are LGHNA and YNFKEQ. The CDR3 reads CASSQEGSSGNTIYF. CDR3 sequence (DNA): TGTGCCAGCAGCCAAGAGGGCAGCTCTGGAAACACCATATATTTT.

The rearrangement uses TRBV6-5 and TRBJ1-6; 7 bases are shared with TRBD1. Germline CDR1 MNHEY, CDR2 SVGAGI. Germline trimming cut 5 bases from V and 10 bases from J; bases unmatched to any gene: 11. The CDR3 is made up of 15 amino acids. The CDR3 DNA reads TGTGCCAGCAGTACTCGACAGGGCGGCTTATCACCCCTCCACTTT. This translates into CASSTRQGGLSPLHF.

The chain employs TRBV9 and TRBJ1-1; tentative D call: TRBD1 (6 bases). Per the germline V gene, CDR1 is SGDLS and CDR2 is YYNGEE. This CDR3 spans 15 amino acids. V was clipped by 6 bases and J by 7 bases, with 22 bases between them. The CDR3 nucleotides are TGTGCCAGCACCCCTGAGGAGGGGGGGAAAGGTGAAGCTTTCTTT. This encodes CASTPEEGGKGEAFF.

J is TRBJ2-7 and V is TRBV2; no clear D gene. The CDR3 length is 13 residues. Deletions cut 10 bases from V and 0 bases from J, with 13 bases between. Germline CDR1 and CDR2: SNHLY and FYNNEI. CDR3 in amino acids: CANQIPFSYEQYF. CDR3 in DNA: TGTGCCAACCAGATCCCATTCTCCTACGAGCAGTACTTC.

This chain connects TRBV15 to TRBJ2-1; 11 bases are a match to TRBD2. J was trimmed by 1 base and V by 2 bases; bases with no gene match: 7. This CDR3 contains 18 residues. The V gene's germline CDR1 is LNHNV and CDR2 YYDKDF (reference sequence). DNA for the CDR3: TGTGCCACCAGCAGAATAGTAGCGGGAGGGAAATCCTACAATGAGCAGTTCTTC. Translation: CATSRIVAGGKSYNEQFF.

V gene TRBV15 combines with J gene TRBJ2-5, with TRBD1 as a possible D gene (6 bases). Looked up from germline, CDR1 is LNHNV and CDR2 is YYDKDF (reference sequence). V was trimmed by 6 bases and J by 5 bases, leaving 13 bases between them. The CDR3 has 13 amino acids. In DNA form, the CDR3 reads TGTGCCACCAGTAGGGGACAACGGGAGACCCAGTACTTC. Its protein product is CATSRGQRETQYF.

This clone has a handful of counts. The J gene is TRBJ2-4, the V gene TRBV29-1; the D gene is possibly TRBD2 (6 bases). The germline V gene encodes CDR1 SQVTM and CDR2 ANQGSEA. This CDR3 spans 12 amino acids. Trimming pared 3 bases from V and 5 bases from J, leaving 8 bases between. The CDR3 bases are TGCAGCGTTGACGGCGGGGAAAACATTCAGTACTTC. Translating it yields CSVDGGENIQYF.

V is TRBV10-3 and J is TRBJ2-1, with 10 bases fitting TRBD2. The V gene's germline CDR1 is ENHRY and CDR2 SYGVKD. This CDR3 contains 13 residues. Losses at the gene ends were 7 bases for V and 10 bases for J; bases not matched to a gene: 7. CDR3 sequence reads: CAITEREGREQFF. In DNA, the CDR3 is TGTGCCATCACGGAGCGGGAGGGCCGGGAGCAGTTCTTC.

The chain is built from TRBV5-1 and TRBJ2-3; 7 bases map to TRBD2. This CDR3 has 14 amino acids. The germline gives CDR1 SGHRS, CDR2 YFSETQ. V was pared by 4 bases and J by 4 bases, with 6 bases of the junction left unmatched. Here the CDR3 DNA reads TGCGCCAGCAGCCGGGAGGAAATCTCAGATACGCAGTATTTT. Protein product: CASSREEISDTQYF.

CDR3 nucleotide sequence: TGCAGCGTCCGGGGTTCGGGCACTGAAGCTTTCTTT. Its protein product is CSVRGSGTEAFF. V gene TRBV29-1 combines with J gene TRBJ1-1; D uncertain. The ends were cut back, 6 bases at V and 4 bases at J, with 12 bases in the middle. This CDR3 has 12 amino acids. Germline V gives CDR1 SQVTM, CDR2 ANQGSEA.

CDR3 in DNA: TGTGCCAGCAGCCAAGACGGCGGGGATGGGCCCCAGCATTTT. Protein product: CASSQDGGDGPQHF. The rearrangement joins TRBV4-2 to TRBJ1-5; D not resolved. V lost 0 bases and J 9 bases, leaving 12 bases between the germline ends. Germline lookup yields CDR1 LGHNA and CDR2 YNFKEQ. The CDR3 loop spans 14 amino acids.

The chain combines TRBV6-2 or TRBV6-3 with TRBJ2-3, with TRBD2 as a possible D gene (6 bases). V dropped 0 bases and J dropped 5 bases, with 15 bases sitting between them. Germline V lookup: CDR1 MNHEY, CDR2 SVGEGT. This CDR3 region has 16 residues. In DNA form, the CDR3 reads TGTGCCAGCAGTTACTCTGCGGCGGGGAATAAAGATACGCAGTATTTT. Translated: CASSYSAAGNKDTQYF.

The chain combines TRBV5-1 with TRBJ2-1; 10 bases are a match to TRBD2. J gave up 5 bases and V 2 bases, and 4 bases lay outside the gene matches. CDR1 and CDR2 from the germline V gene are SGHRS and YFSETQ. This CDR3 has 15 residues. In DNA form, the CDR3 reads TGCGCCAGCAGCTTACTAGCGGGATTAGACAATGAGCAGTTCTTC. Its protein is CASSLLAGLDNEQFF. Full variable domain (missing parts from reference TRBV5-1 and TRBJ2-1): KAGVTQTPRYLIKTRGQQVTLSCSPISGHRSVSWYQQTPGQGLQFLFEYFSETQRNKGNFPGRFSGRQFSNSRSEMNVSTLELGDSALYLCASSLLAGLDNEQFFGPGTRLTVL.

The chain has TRBV2 and TRBJ1-1; 8 nucleotides match TRBD1. The CDR3 loop spans 17 amino acids. Trimming at V came to 6 bases and at J to 0 bases, leaving 12 bases not matched to a gene. From germline, CDR1 is SNHLY and CDR2 FYNNEI. The CDR3 protein is CASRTGTGSNLNTEAFF. CDR3 in DNA: TGTGCCAGCAGGACAGGGACAGGATCGAACCTGAACACTGAAGCTTTCTTT.

The chain has TRBV27 and TRBJ2-3; 13 nucleotides agree with TRBD2. This CDR3 region has 16 residues. Germline CDR1 is MNHEY and CDR2 is SMNVEV (reference sequence). V was pared by 4 bases and J by 3 bases, with 4 bases of the junction left unmatched. The CDR3 DNA sequence: TGTGCCAGCAGTTCCGGACTAGCGGGAGCGACAGATACGCAGTATTTT. Protein: CASSSGLAGATDTQYF.

This chain connects TRBV10-1 to TRBJ2-7; TRBD2 aligns across 15 bases. Germline CDR1 and CDR2: WNHNN and SYGVQD (reference sequence). The V gene end was trimmed by 4 bases and the J gene end by 5 bases; junction bases not matched to a gene: 9. CDR3 length equals 17 residues. CDR3 in amino acids: CASSAVPGLAGGDEQYF. The CDR3 DNA reads as TGCGCCAGCAGTGCCGTCCCGGGACTAGCGGGAGGTGACGAGCAGTACTTC.

The rearrangement uses TRBV29-1 and TRBJ2-7; TRBD2 matches at 11 bases. The CDR3 covers 13 residues. Germline assignment: CDR1 SQVTM and CDR2 ANQGSEA. V lost 7 bases, J lost 3 bases, and 5 bases stayed unmatched. This chain's CDR3 is CSAGLAGHYEQYF. The CDR3 DNA reads TGCAGCGCCGGACTAGCGGGCCACTACGAGCAGTACTTC.

This clone was detected only a few times. V is TRBV4-1 and J is TRBJ1-2; unclear D gene. Germline V gene sequence: CDR1 MGHRA, CDR2 YSYEKL. Trimming took 0 bases from V and 5 from J, leaving 13 bases between them. The CDR3 length is 15 residues. The DNA for the CDR3 is TGCGCCAGCAGCCAAGATCCCCGGGTATGGTATGGCTACACCTTC. It yields the protein CASSQDPRVWYGYTF.

The CDR3 coding sequence is TGTGCCAGCTCACCATTTTCTAATGTGGACAGCAACCTCTACGAGCAGTACTTC. It codes for CASSPFSNVDSNLYEQYF. The V call is TRBV18, the J call TRBJ2-7; possibly TRBD1 for D (6 bases). Germline V gives CDR1 KGHSH, CDR2 LQKENI. The CDR3 spans 18 residues. V shed 2 bases and J shed 3 bases, with 23 bases lying between them.

V gene TRBV7-3 combines with J gene TRBJ1-2; tentative D call: TRBD1 (6 bases). With 1 base removed from V and 6 bases from J, the gap between germline ends came to 12 bases. Germline CDR1 reads SGHTA; CDR2 reads FQGTGA. This CDR3 has 14 residues. The CDR3: CASSLITGSDGYTF. The CDR3 DNA follows: TGTGCCAGCAGCTTAATCACAGGGAGCGATGGCTACACCTTC.

The rearrangement joins TRBV9 to TRBJ2-1; 9 nucleotides agree with TRBD2. J was trimmed by 3 bases and V by 2 bases; bases with no gene match: 6. CDR1 is SGDLS, CDR2 YYNGEE, per germline. The CDR3 has 16 amino acids. This CDR3 is CASSVSSGTVYNEQFF. The CDR3 nucleotides are TGTGCCAGCAGCGTCTCTAGCGGGACCGTCTACAATGAGCAGTTCTTC.

The rearrangement links TRBV30 to TRBJ2-5, with D tentatively TRBD2 (7 bases). Germline loops: CDR1 GTSNPN, CDR2 SVGIG (reference sequence). The CDR3 has 15 residues. V lost 8 bases and J lost 6, with 25 bases in between. CDR3 sequence reads: CAGGVWRERGKTQYF. In DNA form, the CDR3 reads TGTGCCGGAGGGGTCTGGCGGGAGAGGGGGAAGACCCAGTACTTC. Variable domain in full (rest from reference TRBV30 and TRBJ2-5): SQTIHQWPATLVQPVGSPLSLECTVEGTSNPNLYWYRQAAGRGLQLLFYSVGIGQISSEVPQNLSASRPQDRQFILSSKKLLLSDSGFYLCAGGVWRERGKTQYFGPGTRLLVL.

The chain joins TRBV6-6 to TRBJ1-1, with D perhaps TRBD1 (5 bases). CDR3 size: 12 residues. Germline V gene data show CDR1 as MNHNY and CDR2 as SVGAGI (reference sequence). V lost 4 bases and J lost 9, with 12 bases in between. CDR3 residues: CASSSKGSQAFF. Here the CDR3 DNA reads TGTGCCAGCAGTTCGAAGGGGTCCCAAGCTTTCTTT.